The present TCR beta chain was sequenced within a study of T-cell reconstitution after alpha-beta-depleted transplantation in children. Preparation of the TCRbeta library used unique molecular identifiers. TCRdb processed the PCR reads anew with MiXCR; each CDR3 protein has one entry. The table shows 200,000 or so distinct CDR3 sequences, with 6.3% occurring only once. The CDR3 runs to 15 residues. In germline, CDR1 is MNHEY, CDR2 SVGEGT. The J segment lost 6 bases and the V segment lost 4 bases, leaving 9 bases of the junction unmatched. This clonotype was detected many times. The TCR originated in a girl under two years old with combined immunodeficiency, due to receive a stem cell transplant. The chain has TRBV6-2 or TRBV6-3 and TRBJ2-3; 8 bases line up with TRBD1. The sample was PBMCs, taken before TCRalphabeta/CD19-depleted stem cell transplant. CDR3 amino acids: CASSSGQGNADTQYF. CDR3 DNA: TGTGCCAGCAGTTCCGGACAGGGCAATGCGGATACGCAGTATTTT.